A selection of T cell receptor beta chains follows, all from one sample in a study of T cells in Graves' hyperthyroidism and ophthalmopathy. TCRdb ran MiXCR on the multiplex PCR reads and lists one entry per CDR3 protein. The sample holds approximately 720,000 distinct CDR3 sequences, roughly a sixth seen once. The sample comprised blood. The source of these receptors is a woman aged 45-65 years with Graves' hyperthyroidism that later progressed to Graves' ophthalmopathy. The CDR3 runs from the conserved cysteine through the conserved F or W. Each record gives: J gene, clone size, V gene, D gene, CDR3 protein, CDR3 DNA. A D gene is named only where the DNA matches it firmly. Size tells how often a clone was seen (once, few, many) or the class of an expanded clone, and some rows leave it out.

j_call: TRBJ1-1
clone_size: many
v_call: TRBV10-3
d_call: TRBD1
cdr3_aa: CAISEGGRNTEAFF
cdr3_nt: TGTGCCATCAGTGAAGGGGGCAGGAACACTGAAGCTTTCTTT

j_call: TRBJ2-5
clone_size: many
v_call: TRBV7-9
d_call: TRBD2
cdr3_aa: CASSLVSSGETQYF
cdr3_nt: TGTGCCAGCAGCTTAGTCTCTAGCGGAGAGACCCAGTACTTC

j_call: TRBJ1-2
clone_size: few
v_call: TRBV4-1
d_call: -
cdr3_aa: CASSQEIFPRYGYTF
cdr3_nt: TGCGCCAGCAGCCAAGAAATATTCCCCCGGTATGGCTACACCTTC

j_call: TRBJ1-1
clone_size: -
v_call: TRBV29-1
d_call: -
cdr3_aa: CSVRSGAGTEAFF
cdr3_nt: TGCAGCGTTCGTTCTGGGGCAGGAACTGAAGCTTTCTTT

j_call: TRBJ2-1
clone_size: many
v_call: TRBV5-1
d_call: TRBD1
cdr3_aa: CASSLGQGESYNEQFF
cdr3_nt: TGCGCCAGCAGCTTGGGACAGGGAGAATCCTACAATGAGCAGTTCTTC

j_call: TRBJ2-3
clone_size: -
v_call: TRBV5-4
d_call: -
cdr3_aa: CASSLPLSGQYF
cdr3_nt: TGTGCCAGCAGCTTGCCACTTAGTGGGCAGTATTTT

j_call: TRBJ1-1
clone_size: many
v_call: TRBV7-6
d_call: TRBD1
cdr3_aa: CASSKPGQDQDEAFF
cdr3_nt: TGTGCCAGCAGCAAACCGGGACAGGATCAGGATGAAGCTTTCTTT

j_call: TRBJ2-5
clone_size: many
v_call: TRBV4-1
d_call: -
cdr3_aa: CASSQVGAIQETQYF
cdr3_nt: TGCGCCAGCAGCCAAGTAGGGGCTATACAAGAGACCCAGTACTTC

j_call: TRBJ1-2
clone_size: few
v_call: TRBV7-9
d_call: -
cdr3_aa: CASSARLRDGYTF
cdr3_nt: TGTGCCAGCAGCGCTAGGTTGCGCGATGGCTACACCTTC

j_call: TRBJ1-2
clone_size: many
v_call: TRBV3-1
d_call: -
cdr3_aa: CASSQDTYGYTF
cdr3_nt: TGTGCCAGCAGCCAAGACACCTATGGCTACACCTTC

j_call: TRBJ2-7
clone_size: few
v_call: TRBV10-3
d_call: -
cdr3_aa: CAISRQRLYEQYF
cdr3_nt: TGTGCCATCAGTAGACAGCGGCTCTACGAGCAGTACTTC

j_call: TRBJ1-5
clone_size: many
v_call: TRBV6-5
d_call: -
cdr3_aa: CASSYSSGSNQPQHF
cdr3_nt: TGTGCCAGCAGTTACTCGTCGGGCAGCAATCAGCCCCAGCATTTT

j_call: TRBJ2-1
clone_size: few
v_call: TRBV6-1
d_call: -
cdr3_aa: CASSQEANEQFF
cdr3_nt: TGTGCCAGCAGCCAGGAGGCAAACGAGCAGTTCTTC

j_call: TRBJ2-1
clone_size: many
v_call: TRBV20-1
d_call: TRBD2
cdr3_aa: CSARIAGGPANEQFF
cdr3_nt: TGCAGTGCTCGAATAGCGGGGGGGCCGGCCAATGAGCAGTTCTTC

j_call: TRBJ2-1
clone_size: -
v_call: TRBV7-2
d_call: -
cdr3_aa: CASSWDTHNEQFF
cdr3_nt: TGTGCCAGCAGCTGGGACACCCACAATGAGCAGTTCTTC

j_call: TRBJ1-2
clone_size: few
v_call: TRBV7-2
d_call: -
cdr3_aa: CASSSYDRLPHQIYGYTF
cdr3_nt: TGTGCCAGCAGCTCCTACGACAGGCTCCCCCACCAAATCTATGGCTACACCTTC

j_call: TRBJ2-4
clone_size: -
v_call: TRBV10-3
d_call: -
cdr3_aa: CAISGSEDIQYF
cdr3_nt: TGTGCCATCTCTGGTAGCGAGGACATTCAGTACTTC

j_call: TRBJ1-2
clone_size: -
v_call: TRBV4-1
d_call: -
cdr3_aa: CASSFAGGSDGYTF
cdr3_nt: TGCGCCAGCAGCTTTGCAGGCGGGAGCGACGGCTACACCTTC

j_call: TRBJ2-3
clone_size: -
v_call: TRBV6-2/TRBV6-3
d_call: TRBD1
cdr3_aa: CASSPFRLIPTGGTDTQYF
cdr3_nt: TGTGCCAGCAGTCCATTCCGCTTAATCCCCACAGGGGGCACAGATACGCAGTATTTT

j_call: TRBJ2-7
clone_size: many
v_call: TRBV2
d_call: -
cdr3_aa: CASSAGHTYEQYF
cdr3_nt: TGTGCCAGCAGTGCGGGACACACCTACGAGCAGTACTTC

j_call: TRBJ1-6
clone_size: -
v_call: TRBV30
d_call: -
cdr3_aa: CAWRTALNSPLHF
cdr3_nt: TGTGCCTGGAGGACAGCGCTTAATTCACCCCTCCACTTT

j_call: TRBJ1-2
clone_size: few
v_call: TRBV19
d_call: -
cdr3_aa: CASSIGSQDYTF
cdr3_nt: TGTGCCAGTAGTATAGGTTCCCAGGACTACACCTTC

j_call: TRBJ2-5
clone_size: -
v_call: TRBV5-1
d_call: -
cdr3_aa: CASSIGIETQYF
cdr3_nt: TGCGCCAGCAGCATCGGGATTGAGACCCAGTACTTC

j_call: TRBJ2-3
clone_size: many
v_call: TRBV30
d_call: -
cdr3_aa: CAWDRDKRLTQYF
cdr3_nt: TGTGCCTGGGACCGGGACAAGCGTCTTACGCAGTATTTT

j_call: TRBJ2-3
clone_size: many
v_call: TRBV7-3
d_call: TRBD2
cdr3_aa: CASSLQRGGRTDTQYF
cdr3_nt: TGTGCCAGCAGCTTACAACGGGGGGGCCGGACAGATACGCAGTATTTT

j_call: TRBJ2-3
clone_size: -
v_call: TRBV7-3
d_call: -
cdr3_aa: CASSQNSNTDTQYF
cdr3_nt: TGTGCCAGCAGCCAAAACAGTAACACAGATACGCAGTATTTT